This T cell receptor (beta chain) was captured in a study of blood T cell repertoires in COVID-19. About the research overall: The United States, Italy and Spain were the sources of the acute and convalescent COVID-19 samples. T cells, B-cell-depleted T cells, or PBMCs supplied cDNA or gDNA.

The CDR3 sequence is 13 residues long. Trimming stripped 1 base from V and 4 bases from J, with 10 bases between. Germline loops: CDR1 GTSNPN, CDR2 SVGIG (reference sequence). Authors' analysis steps: Amplification with reference gene primers provided the estimates of nucleated cell counts. The table came from immunoSEQ multiplex PCR; TCRdb's copy has only in-frame clones and leaves some out. Clone size and V and J calls were adopted from that table, with D and trimming inferred from the DNA. The data hold about 210,000 clones, with approximately 85% observed a single time. The sequence was collected from a woman aged 45-59 years with active or convalescent COVID-19. Sequencing was carried out using peripheral blood. The chain couples TRBV30 to TRBJ1-2; D is unresolved. CDR3 region: CAWSADTVYGYTF. The DNA for the CDR3 is TGTGCCTGGAGTGCCGACACGGTCTATGGCTACACCTTC. Based on the CDR3 plus reference TRBV30 and TRBJ1-2, the full variable domain is SQTIHQWPATLVQPVGSPLSLECTVEGTSNPNLYWYRQAAGRGLQLLFYSVGIGQISSEVPQNLSASRPQDRQFILSSKKLLLSDSGFYLCAWSADTVYGYTFGSGTRLTVV.